This T cell receptor (beta chain) comes out of a study of human T cells and chemical hapten exposure. For the study at large: Patch tests applied 0.01% DPC to the upper back and were scored after 6 days.

J gave up 6 bases and V 7 bases, and 3 bases lay outside the gene matches. CDR3 length equals 12 residues. Germline V gives CDR1 MDHEN, CDR2 SYDVKM. Time point noted: pre-sensitization, week 0. The treatment was: therapeutic diphenylcyclopropenone sensitization with weekly scalp DPC. MiXCR, run by TCRdb on the RACE reads, gives a single entry per CDR3 protein. Of 180,000 or so distinct CDR3 sequences listed, 25% to 35% are singletons. J is TRBJ1-5 and V is TRBV28, with 7 bases aligning to TRBD1. The sequencing here drew on whole blood, taken in connection with sensitization to the hapten diphenylcyclopropenone (DPC). The source of this sequence is a woman under 40 with alopecia areata. Some clones in this sample may be carry-over from other donors' samples. CDR3 nucleotides: TGTGCCAGCAATACAGGGGCTCAGCCCCAGCATTTT. Encoded protein: CASNTGAQPQHF.